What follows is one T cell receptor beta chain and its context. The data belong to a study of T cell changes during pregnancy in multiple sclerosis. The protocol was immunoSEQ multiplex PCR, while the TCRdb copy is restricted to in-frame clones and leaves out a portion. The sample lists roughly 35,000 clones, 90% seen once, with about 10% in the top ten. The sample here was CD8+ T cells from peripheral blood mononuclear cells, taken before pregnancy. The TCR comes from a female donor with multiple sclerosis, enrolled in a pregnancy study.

As DNA, the CDR3 is TGTGCAAGTCGCCCGACAGGGGACTACACCTTC. The encoded protein is CASRPTGDYTF. The chain employs TRBV12-2 and TRBJ1-2; the table assigns TRBD1, which was not confirmed against the DNA. TRBV12-2 is a listed pseudogene. The CDR3 is 11 amino acids.